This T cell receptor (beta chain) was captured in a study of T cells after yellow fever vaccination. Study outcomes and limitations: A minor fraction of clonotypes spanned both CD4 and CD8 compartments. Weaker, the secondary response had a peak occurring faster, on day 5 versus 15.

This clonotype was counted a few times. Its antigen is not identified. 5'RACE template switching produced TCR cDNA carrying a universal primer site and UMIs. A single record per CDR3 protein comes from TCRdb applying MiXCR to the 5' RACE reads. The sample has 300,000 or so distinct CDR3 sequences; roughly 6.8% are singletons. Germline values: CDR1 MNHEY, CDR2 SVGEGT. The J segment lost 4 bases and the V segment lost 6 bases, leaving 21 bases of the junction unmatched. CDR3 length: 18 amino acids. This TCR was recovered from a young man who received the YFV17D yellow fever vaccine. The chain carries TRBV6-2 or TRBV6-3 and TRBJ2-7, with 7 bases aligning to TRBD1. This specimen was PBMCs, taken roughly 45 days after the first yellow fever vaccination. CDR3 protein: CASREHLGGSGQPYEQYF. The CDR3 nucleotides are TGTGCCAGCAGAGAACATCTAGGGGGATCGGGACAGCCTTACGAGCAGTACTTC.